The 26 T cell receptor beta chains below were found in one sample sequenced in a study of blood T cell repertoires in COVID-19. TCRdb's copy holds only in-frame clones and misses some; the assay was immunoSEQ multiplex PCR. The table has about 300,000 clones, roughly nine tenths seen once; the top ten hold 5.5% to 7%. The sample comprised PBMCs or T cells enriched from blood (not recorded which). The source is a woman aged 25 to 39 who had recovered from COVID-19.

As to this clone: A read error may account for a junction end that differs from germline. This chain joins TRBV19 and TRBJ1-1; 7 bases agree with TRBD1. The CDR3 contains 13 residues. The germline V gene encodes CDR1 LNHDA and CDR2 SQIVND (reference sequence). The CDR3 loop reads CASAATGNAEAFF. As DNA, the CDR3 is TGTGCCAGTGCCGCGACAGGGAACGCTGAAGCTTTCTTT.

This chain connects TRBV2 to TRBJ2-3, with D maybe TRBD2 (6 bases). This CDR3 is 15 amino acids long. Trimming shortened V by 2 bases and J by 6 bases, and 15 bases separated the two germline ends. From germline, CDR1 is SNHLY and CDR2 FYNNEI. The CDR3 protein is CASSENGGTGDTQYF. The CDR3 DNA follows: TGTGCCAGCAGTGAAAATGGGGGGACGGGGGATACGCAGTATTTT.

The chain employs TRBV7-9 and TRBJ1-3, with TRBD1 matching 9 bases. After removal of 4 bases from V and 2 bases from J, the junction contained 3 bases not matched to a gene. The length of the CDR3 is 15 residues. Germline CDR1 reads SEHNR; CDR2 reads FQNEAQ (reference sequence). The DNA for the CDR3 is TGTGCCAGCAGCTGGGGACAGGGCGCTGGAAACACCATATATTTT. Translated: CASSWGQGAGNTIYF.

V and J are TRBV6-1 and TRBJ1-1; a weak D match, TRBD1 (5 bases). Trimming took 2 bases from V and 3 from J, leaving 16 bases between them. This CDR3 has 16 amino acids. Germline CDR1 and CDR2: MNHNS and SASEGT. CDR3 DNA sequence: TGTGCCAGCAGTGAACTGGGATGGGGCGCGGACACTGAAGCTTTCTTT. Amino acids: CASSELGWGADTEAFF.

The chain combines TRBV5-4 with TRBJ2-5, with a weak D call TRBD1 (6 bases). This CDR3 has 14 residues. Germline V gene data show CDR1 as SGHNT and CDR2 as YYREEE (reference sequence). Trimming left V 1 base short and J 3 bases short, with 10 bases between. Written as DNA, the CDR3 is TGTGCCAGCAGCTTGTCACAGGGAAAAGAGACCCAGTACTTC. It translates to CASSLSQGKETQYF.

The chain recombines TRBV15 with TRBJ2-7; 12 bases are shared with TRBD2. The germline CDR1 and CDR2 sequences are LNHNV and YYDKDF (reference sequence). V shed 0 bases, J shed 1 base, and the junction held 10 bases outside the gene matches. The CDR3 loop spans 19 amino acids. The CDR3 protein is CATSRDLPSGGAGSYEQYF. The DNA for the CDR3 is TGTGCCACCAGCAGAGATTTACCTAGCGGGGGGGCCGGATCCTACGAGCAGTACTTC.

This chain uses TRBV19 with TRBJ2-7, with 9 bases matching TRBD2. CDR1 and CDR2 from the germline V gene are LNHDA and SQIVND (reference sequence). The CDR3 consists of 14 residues. J was trimmed by 2 bases and V by 5 bases; bases with no gene match: 4. The chain's CDR3 is CASSLVAGAYEQYF. CDR3 bases: TGTGCCAGTAGTTTGGTAGCGGGGGCCTACGAGCAGTACTTC.

CDR3 loop: CASGRARAKETQYF. The CDR3 nucleotides are TGTGCTAGTGGTAGAGCCAGGGCCAAAGAGACCCAGTACTTC. The rearrangement uses TRBV12-5 and TRBJ2-5, with TRBD1 as a possible D gene (5 bases). The CDR3 has 14 residues. Deletions cut 5 bases from V and 3 bases from J, with 13 bases between. Germline CDR1 reads LGHNT; CDR2 reads FRNRAP.

V gene TRBV30 combines with J gene TRBJ1-2; 7 bases line up with TRBD1. This CDR3 has 11 amino acids. Germline assignment: CDR1 GTSNPN and CDR2 SVGIG (reference sequence). V lost 5 bases to trimming and J lost 7 bases; unmatched junction nucleotides: 4. The CDR3 region is CAWEQGGGYTF. For the CDR3, the DNA is TGTGCCTGGGAGCAGGGGGGTGGCTACACCTTC.

V is TRBV7-2 and J is TRBJ2-5; no firm D call. The CDR3 extends over 12 amino acids. Trimming stripped 5 bases from V and 5 bases from J, with 9 bases between. Germline V gene sequence: CDR1 SGHTA, CDR2 FQGNSA. The CDR3 coding sequence is TGTGCCAGCAGCCTCTTACGGGAGACCCAGTACTTC. Protein sequence: CASSLLRETQYF.

V and J are TRBV20-1 and TRBJ2-5; 12 bases agree with TRBD2. V was clipped by 3 bases and J by 5 bases; unmatched bases: 4. Per germline, CDR1 DFQATT and CDR2 SNEGSKA (reference sequence). The CDR3 spans 14 residues. The CDR3 nucleotides are TGCAGTGCTAGTCTAGCGGGGGGGCGGGAGACCCAGTACTTC. Amino acids: CSASLAGGRETQYF.

V is TRBV5-5 and J is TRBJ2-1; TRBD1 aligns across 7 bases. This CDR3 is built from 15 residues. Germline trimming cut 0 bases from V and 3 bases from J; bases unmatched to any gene: 3. Germline assignment: CDR1 SGHKS and CDR2 YYEKEE (reference sequence). CDR3 nucleotide sequence: TGTGCCAGCAGCTTGGTAGGGGGCAGCTACAATGAGCAGTTCTTC. Encoded protein: CASSLVGGSYNEQFF. The full variable domain, its missing parts supplied by reference TRBV5-5 and TRBJ2-1, is DAGVTQSPTHLIKTRGQQVTLRCSPISGHKSVSWYQQVLGQGPQFIFQYYEKEERGRGNFPDRFSARQFPNYSSELNVNALLLGDSALYLCASSLVGGSYNEQFFGPGTRLTVL.

The chain is built from TRBV28 and TRBJ1-1; D is uncertain. CDR1 is MDHEN and CDR2 is SYDVKM in the germline V gene. This CDR3 has 16 amino acids. Trimming took 7 bases from V and 1 from J, leaving 19 bases between them. In DNA, the CDR3 is TGTGCCAGCACCTTGGGGAGGGTGCGCAAGAACACTGAAGCTTTCTTT. Protein sequence: CASTLGRVRKNTEAFF.

The J gene is TRBJ1-2, the V gene TRBV2; possible D gene TRBD1, 5 bases. From germline, CDR1 is SNHLY and CDR2 FYNNEI. Trimming stripped 3 bases from V and 4 bases from J, with 6 bases between. This CDR3 contains 12 residues. This CDR3 is CASSEGGYGYTF. CDR3 DNA: TGTGCCAGCAGTGAGGGGGGCTATGGCTACACCTTC.

This chain connects TRBV25-1 to TRBJ2-7, with a possible D match to TRBD2 (5 bases). V lost 7 bases to trimming and J lost 5 bases, with 18 bases between them. Germline loops: CDR1 MGHDK, CDR2 SYGVNS. The CDR3 is 14 amino acids. CDR3: CASKYSGSTDEQYF. The DNA of the CDR3 is TGTGCCAGCAAGTACTCGGGGTCCACGGACGAGCAGTACTTC.

The chain employs TRBV7-9 and TRBJ1-6, with D perhaps matching TRBD1 (5 bases). This CDR3 spans 12 amino acids. The germline gives CDR1 SEHNR, CDR2 FQNEAQ (reference sequence). The V and J ends lost 3 bases and 11 bases respectively, with 8 bases between them. For the CDR3, the DNA is TGTGCCAGCAGCTTCGGGGGTGCACCCCTCCACTTT. Translated, it gives CASSFGGAPLHF. The whole variable domain, remainder taken from reference TRBV7-9 and TRBJ1-6, is DTGVSQNPRHKITKRGQNVTFRCDPISEHNRLYWYRQTLGQGPEFLTYFQNEAQLEKSRLLSDRFSAERPKGSFSTLEIQRTEQGDSAMYLCASSFGGAPLHFGNGTRLTVT.

This clone was recorded only once. J is TRBJ1-1 and V is TRBV6-5; D remains ambiguous. Trimming left V 0 bases short and J 1 base short, with 6 bases between. The CDR3 extends over 14 amino acids. CDR1 is MNHEY, CDR2 SVGAGI, per germline. This chain's CDR3 is CASSYSAGNTEAFF. The CDR3 DNA reads as TGTGCCAGCAGTTACTCGGCAGGGAACACTGAAGCTTTCTTT.

This chain links TRBV10-3 with TRBJ2-7; tentatively, D is TRBD2 (7 bases). Trimming shortened V by 10 bases and J by 2 bases, and 24 bases separated the two germline ends. Per germline, CDR1 ENHRY and CDR2 SYGVKD. The CDR3 has 16 amino acids. The CDR3 reads CATGDGGRKGAYEQYF. DNA for the CDR3: TGTGCCACAGGGGACGGGGGGCGCAAAGGCGCCTACGAGCAGTACTTC.

The chain carries TRBV5-6 and TRBJ2-1, with 10 bases fitting TRBD2. Germline loops: CDR1 SGHDT, CDR2 YYEEEE. Unmatched junction bases numbered 13, after V lost 6 bases and J lost 7 bases. The length of the CDR3 is 16 residues. In nucleotides, the CDR3 is TGTGCCAGCACCAGCGGGGGGGGTTTTTTGTGGAATGAGCAGTTCTTC. It yields the protein CASTSGGGFLWNEQFF. Based on the CDR3 plus reference TRBV5-6 and TRBJ2-1, the full variable domain is DAGVTQSPTHLIKTRGQQVTLRCSPKSGHDTVSWYQQALGQGPQFIFQYYEEEERQRGNFPDRFSGHQFPNYSSELNVNALLLGDSALYLCASTSGGGFLWNEQFFGPGTRLTVL.

Details on this clone: One end of the junction fails to match germline, which may point to a read error. The V call is TRBV5-4, the J call TRBJ2-4; a weak D match, TRBD1 (6 bases). The CDR3 has 13 residues. Germline CDR1 is SGHNT and CDR2 is YYREEE (reference sequence). Here the CDR3 DNA reads TGTGCCAGCAGCAATAGGACCGGGACACCCACGTTATTC. Translation: CASSNRTGTPTLF.

The rearrangement links TRBV2 to TRBJ2-2, with 12 nucleotides matching TRBD1. Per the germline V gene, CDR1 is SNHLY and CDR2 is FYNNEI. Unmatched junction bases numbered 11, after V lost 5 bases and J lost 4 bases. The CDR3 covers 18 residues. The CDR3 loop is CASSLTGQGAPGTGELFF. The CDR3 DNA follows: TGTGCCAGCAGTCTCACGGGACAGGGGGCGCCGGGCACCGGGGAGCTGTTTTTT.

The chain carries TRBV3-1 (or the pseudogene TRBV3-2) and TRBJ1-2; maybe TRBD1 (6 bases). From germline, CDR1 is LGHDT and CDR2 YNNKEL (reference sequence). Trimming left V 2 bases short and J 3 bases short, with 13 bases between. The CDR3 consists of 15 residues. CDR3 in amino acids: CASSQQGNLDYGYTF. The CDR3 nucleotides read TGTGCCAGCAGCCAACAGGGGAACTTGGACTATGGCTACACCTTC.

The CDR3 reads CASSSLNQGPGTQYF. The CDR3 DNA is TGTGCCAGCAGCTCCCTGAACCAGGGCCCGGGGACCCAGTACTTC. The chain recombines TRBV7-3 with TRBJ2-5; a possible D gene is TRBD1 (5 bases). CDR1 and CDR2 from the germline V gene are SGHTA and FQGTGA. This CDR3 is 15 amino acids long. The germline V and J ends were trimmed by 4 bases and 7 bases, with 19 bases remaining between them.

The V call is TRBV4-1, the J call TRBJ1-1; D remains unclear. This CDR3 contains 16 residues. Germline CDR1 and CDR2: MGHRA and YSYEKL. Trimming removed 4 bases from V and 0 bases from J, with 15 bases in between. The CDR3, as DNA: TGCGCCAGCAGCCCCTTACAGAATCCCATGAACACTGAAGCTTTCTTT. It encodes CASSPLQNPMNTEAFF.

The chain is built from TRBV5-1 and TRBJ1-2; D may be TRBD1 (5 bases). Between the trimmed V and J ends, which lost 1 base and 6 bases, there was a span of 16 bases. Germline CDR1 and CDR2: SGHRS and YFSETQ. The CDR3 loop spans 15 amino acids. The CDR3 loop is CASSLTGSKGHGYTF. Written as DNA, the CDR3 is TGCGCCAGCAGCTTGACAGGATCCAAGGGGCATGGCTACACCTTC.

CDR3 region: CASSLDRVNNSPLHF. CDR3 bases: TGTGCCAGCAGCTTAGACAGGGTGAATAATTCACCCCTCCACTTT. V usage is TRBV11-2 and J usage is TRBJ1-6; possibly TRBD1 for D (5 bases). The CDR3 is 15 amino acids. V lost 0 bases and J 5 bases, leaving 8 bases between the germline ends. The germline CDR1 and CDR2 sequences are SGHAT and FQNNGV.